Presented here are 7 T cell receptor beta chains from one specimen sequenced in a study of T cell responses to AZD1222 COVID-19 vaccine. The method was immunoSEQ multiplex PCR; TCRdb's version includes in-frame clones alone and lacks a portion of them. Among 70,000 to 75,000 clones listed, nearly 90% were seen once. This specimen was peripheral blood, taken 28 days after the second AZD1222 dose. These receptors were taken from an adult who received the AZD1222 COVID-19 vaccine.

V usage is TRBV7-8 and J usage is TRBJ2-5, with 7 bases that match TRBD2. Per the germline V gene, CDR1 is SGHVS and CDR2 is FQNEAQ. This CDR3 is 14 amino acids long. J lost 2 bases, V lost 5 bases, and 5 bases had no gene match. This CDR3 reads CASSIRTRQETQYF. The CDR3 bases are TGTGCCAGCAGCATTCGGACTAGGCAAGAGACCCAGTACTTC.

This chain links TRBV6-1 with TRBJ1-2; D possibly corresponds to TRBD1 (6 bases). The CDR3 length is 16 residues. Germline V CDR1 and CDR2: MNHNS, SASEGT. V was clipped by 1 base and J by 4 bases, with 16 bases between them. The CDR3 coding sequence is TGTGCCAGCAGTGAAGGGCAAACAGGGTCCCTCTATGGCTACACCTTC. It codes for CASSEGQTGSLYGYTF.

The V and J genes are TRBV30 and TRBJ2-1; 10 bases are a match to TRBD2. CDR3 length equals 16 residues. The V and J ends lost 0 bases and 8 bases, in that order; junction bases with no gene match: 10. Germline V gene data show CDR1 as GTSNPN and CDR2 as SVGIG (reference sequence). CDR3 region: CAWSVGAGGPGDEQFF. The CDR3 nucleotides read TGTGCCTGGAGTGTAGGAGCGGGAGGGCCAGGAGATGAGCAGTTCTTC.

This chain connects TRBV30 to TRBJ1-4; unclear D gene. The germline V and J ends were trimmed by 0 bases and 4 bases, with 9 bases remaining between them. Germline V CDR1 and CDR2: GTSNPN, SVGIG (reference sequence). The CDR3 is 14 residues long. The CDR3 sequence: CAWSVQVGNEKLFF. CDR3 nucleotide sequence: TGTGCCTGGAGTGTACAAGTTGGTAATGAAAAACTGTTTTTT.

The V and J genes are TRBV6-5 and TRBJ2-7; a weak D match, TRBD1 (5 bases). V was cut by 5 bases and J by 2 bases, with 16 bases left in between. The CDR3 is 15 amino acids. The germline CDR1 and CDR2 sequences are MNHEY and SVGAGI. The CDR3 region is CASSPGHFFTYEQYF. CDR3 nucleotide sequence: TGTGCCAGCAGTCCCGGACACTTTTTTACCTACGAGCAGTACTTC.

The chain recombines TRBV6-5 with TRBJ2-7; 7 nucleotides align to TRBD1. Germline CDR1 and CDR2: MNHEY and SVGAGI. V lost 7 bases, J lost 0 bases, and 6 bases stayed unmatched. CDR3 size: 14 residues. For the CDR3, the DNA is TGTGCCAGCATGGGGACAGCTGTCTCCTACGAGCAGTACTTC. Translation gives CASMGTAVSYEQYF.

The V and J genes are TRBV27 and TRBJ2-7; D is possibly TRBD1 or TRBD2 (5 bases each). This CDR3 has 13 amino acids. V shed 6 bases and J shed 3 bases, with 12 bases lying between them. Germline values: CDR1 MNHEY, CDR2 SMNVEV (reference sequence). CDR3 sequence (DNA): TGTGCCAGCAGCCGGGACGGTGACTACGAGCAGTACTTC. Its protein is CASSRDGDYEQYF.